The rows below give T cell receptor beta chains drawn from one sample of a study of spatial heterogeneity in lung cancer. TCRdb re-derived calls from the 5' RACE reads in MiXCR, one entry per CDR3 protein. The sample holds around 20,000 distinct CDR3 sequences, 8.5% to 10% seen once. Sequences were derived from PBMCs, sampled at follow-up. The receptors originated from a male donor with early-stage non-small cell lung cancer. CDR3s include the opening cysteine and the closing phenylalanine or tryptophan. D genes are given only for firm matches. Size is omitted from some rows. Given values are once, few, many or a class for expanded clones.

>TRBJ2-7|many|NA|TRBV28
TGTGCCAGTACTAGCTCAACGTCCTACGAGCAGTACTTC
CASTSSTSYEQYF
>TRBJ1-6|NA|NA|TRBV6-5
TGTGCCAGCAGTTACGTGGGGGCGTGGGATAATTCACCCCTCCACTTT
CASSYVGAWDNSPLHF
>TRBJ2-5|NA|TRBD2|TRBV29-1
TGCAGCGTTGAACCTAGCGGGGGCCCACAAGAGACCCAGTACTTC
CSVEPSGGPQETQYF
>TRBJ2-1|many|NA|TRBV7-2
TGTGCCAGCAGCTTAACGCGTGAGCAGTTCTTC
CASSLTREQFF
>TRBJ1-2|many|NA|TRBV6-6
TGTGCCAGCAGTTACTCGAGTACAAACTATGGCTACACCTTC
CASSYSSTNYGYTF
>TRBJ2-3|few|TRBD2|TRBV3-1
TGTGCCAGCAGCCCGACTAGCGGTGGCACAGATACGCAGTATTTT
CASSPTSGGTDTQYF
>TRBJ1-2|many|NA|TRBV27
TGTGCCAGCAGTACGAGGGCTGGGGACTATGGCTACACCTTC
CASSTRAGDYGYTF
>TRBJ2-2|NA|TRBD1|TRBV10-3
TGTGCCATCAGTGATGATGGGACAGGGGGCGCAATGGCCGGGGAGCTGTTTTTT
CAISDDGTGGAMAGELFF
>TRBJ1-1|many|TRBD1|TRBV6-1
TGTGCCAGCAGGGAACAGGGGGCGAACACTGAAGCTTTCTTT
CASREQGANTEAFF
>TRBJ2-1|few|NA|TRBV28
TGTGCCAGCAGTGTAAGGGAGCAGTTCTTC
CASSVREQFF
>TRBJ2-5|many|TRBD2|TRBV5-1
TGCGCCAGCAGCTTGGTCAGCGGGGCCTCCAAAGAGACCCAGTACTTC
CASSLVSGASKETQYF
>TRBJ2-5|few|NA|TRBV11-2
TGTGCCAGCAGCAGACAACGAAGGCAGGAGACCCAGTACTTC
CASSRQRRQETQYF
>TRBJ1-3|NA|NA|TRBV4-3
TGCGCCAGCAGCCAAGACGGGCAGGGAGGAGGAAACACCATATATTTT
CASSQDGQGGGNTIYF
>TRBJ2-7|few|TRBD1|TRBV7-6
TGTGCCAGCAGCTTATCGGACAGGGTCCCTCCCTACGAGCAGTACTTC
CASSLSDRVPPYEQYF
>TRBJ2-5|many|TRBD2|TRBV7-2
TGTGCCAGCAGCGGGACTAGCGGGGGGAAAGAGACCCAGTACTTC
CASSGTSGGKETQYF
>TRBJ2-1|NA|NA|TRBV20-1
TGCAGTGCTAGAGATCTTAAGGGACTTAGCTCCCACAATGAGCAGTTCTTC
CSARDLKGLSSHNEQFF